Listed below are T cell receptor beta chains from one sample, sequenced in a study of STAT5B mutations in CD4+ large granular lymphocyte leukemia. Assay: immunoSEQ multiplex PCR; the TCRdb copy retains only in-frame clones and omits some. The table records some 30,000 clones, roughly 80% of them present only once. Sequences were obtained from CD4+ T cells from blood buffy coats. Every receptor here comes from a human donor in good health. The CDR3 runs from the conserved cysteine through the conserved F or W. Fields, in order: V gene, D gene, J gene, clone size, CDR3 DNA, CDR3 protein. D genes are given only for firm matches. Rows may omit the clone size; those that give it use once, few, many or a size class.

v_call: TRBV19
d_call: NA
j_call: TRBJ2-1
clone_size: NA
cdr3_nt: TGTGCCAGTAGTACCGGACAGTACAATGAGCAGTTCTTC
cdr3_aa: CASSTGQYNEQFF

v_call: TRBV14
d_call: NA
j_call: TRBJ2-1
clone_size: NA
cdr3_nt: TGTGCCAGCAGCCACACAACCAGCAATTGGGGTGAGCAGTTCTTC
cdr3_aa: CASSHTTSNWGEQFF

v_call: TRBV9
d_call: NA
j_call: TRBJ1-5
clone_size: NA
cdr3_nt: TGTGCCAGCAGCGTACGGGGGGGTCAGCCCCAGCATTTT
cdr3_aa: CASSVRGGQPQHF

v_call: TRBV28
d_call: TRBD2
j_call: TRBJ2-7
clone_size: NA
cdr3_nt: TGTGCCAGCAGTTTCTCAGCGGGAACCTACGAGCAGTACTTC
cdr3_aa: CASSFSAGTYEQYF

v_call: TRBV4-2
d_call: TRBD1
j_call: TRBJ2-2
clone_size: NA
cdr3_nt: TGTGCCAGCAGCCAACCGGACAGGGGGAACACCGGGGAGCTGTTTTTT
cdr3_aa: CASSQPDRGNTGELFF

v_call: TRBV7-2
d_call: TRBD1
j_call: TRBJ1-1
clone_size: NA
cdr3_nt: TGTGCCAGCAGCTTAGAAGGGGGCTGGACTGAAGCTTTCTTT
cdr3_aa: CASSLEGGWTEAFF

v_call: TRBV19
d_call: NA
j_call: TRBJ1-2
clone_size: NA
cdr3_nt: TGTGCCAGTAGTACACAACACGGGGATGGCTACACCTTC
cdr3_aa: CASSTQHGDGYTF

v_call: TRBV5-8
d_call: NA
j_call: TRBJ2-7
clone_size: once
cdr3_nt: TGTGCCAGCAGCTTGACTAGATGGGACTACGAGCAGTACTTC
cdr3_aa: CASSLTRWDYEQYF

v_call: TRBV6-5
d_call: NA
j_call: TRBJ1-5
clone_size: NA
cdr3_nt: TGTGCCAGCAGTTATCGGCAGGGGAATCAGCCCCAGCATTTT
cdr3_aa: CASSYRQGNQPQHF

v_call: TRBV5-5
d_call: TRBD1
j_call: TRBJ1-4
clone_size: NA
cdr3_nt: TGTGCCAGCAGCTTCACCGCTCCACTAACAGGGGGCGCAGCTAATGAAAAACTGTTTTTT
cdr3_aa: CASSFTAPLTGGAANEKLFF

v_call: TRBV18
d_call: TRBD1
j_call: TRBJ1-2
clone_size: NA
cdr3_nt: TGTGCCAGCTCACCAGAGGGACAGAACTATGGCTACACCTTC
cdr3_aa: CASSPEGQNYGYTF

v_call: TRBV5-5
d_call: NA
j_call: TRBJ2-1
clone_size: NA
cdr3_nt: TGTGCCAGCAGCTCCCTCTACGAGCAGTTCTTC
cdr3_aa: CASSSLYEQFF

v_call: TRBV5-4
d_call: NA
j_call: TRBJ2-5
clone_size: NA
cdr3_nt: TGTGCCAGCAGCTTGGCCCGGCGTGGGGAGACCCAGTACTTC
cdr3_aa: CASSLARRGETQYF

v_call: TRBV11-2
d_call: TRBD2
j_call: TRBJ2-1
clone_size: NA
cdr3_nt: TGTGCCAGCAGCTTAGAACCGGGAGGGTACAATGAGCAGTTCTTC
cdr3_aa: CASSLEPGGYNEQFF

v_call: TRBV19
d_call: NA
j_call: TRBJ1-1
clone_size: NA
cdr3_nt: TGTGCCAGTAGTTCCCTTGCCCGGCGGGGCACTGAAGCTTTCTTT
cdr3_aa: CASSSLARRGTEAFF

v_call: TRBV2
d_call: NA
j_call: TRBJ2-7
clone_size: few
cdr3_nt: TGTGCCAGCAGTGGGGTGACCAACTACGAGCAGTACTTC
cdr3_aa: CASSGVTNYEQYF

v_call: TRBV19
d_call: NA
j_call: TRBJ2-6
clone_size: NA
cdr3_nt: TGTGCCGCCCAACAGTGGGGCAGGGCAGAAGGGGCCAACGTCCTGACTTTC
cdr3_aa: CAAQQWGRAEGANVLTF

v_call: TRBV19
d_call: TRBD2
j_call: TRBJ2-5
clone_size: NA
cdr3_nt: TGTGCCAGTAGTAAACTAGCGGGAGGGCCCCAAGAGACCCAGTACTTC
cdr3_aa: CASSKLAGGPQETQYF

v_call: TRBV2
d_call: NA
j_call: TRBJ1-1
clone_size: NA
cdr3_nt: TGTGCCAGCAGTTGGGCCCTCACTGAAGCTTTCTTT
cdr3_aa: CASSWALTEAFF

v_call: TRBV6-6
d_call: TRBD1
j_call: TRBJ1-2
clone_size: NA
cdr3_nt: TGTGCCAGCAGTTTTACAGGGGAGGGAGGCTACACCTTC
cdr3_aa: CASSFTGEGGYTF

v_call: TRBV10-3
d_call: NA
j_call: TRBJ2-5
clone_size: NA
cdr3_nt: TGTGCCATCAGTGACCCGACCGAGGGGATCACCCAGTACTTC
cdr3_aa: CAISDPTEGITQYF

v_call: TRBV5-1
d_call: TRBD2
j_call: TRBJ2-3
clone_size: once
cdr3_nt: TGCGCCAGCAGCACGGGACTAGGTAATTCAGATACGCAGTATTTT
cdr3_aa: CASSTGLGNSDTQYF

v_call: TRBV30
d_call: NA
j_call: TRBJ1-6
clone_size: NA
cdr3_nt: TGTGCCTGGAGTGAGTGGGGGTTGGACAATTCACCCCTCCACTTT
cdr3_aa: CAWSEWGLDNSPLHF

v_call: TRBV30
d_call: TRBD1
j_call: TRBJ1-3
clone_size: once
cdr3_nt: TGTGCCTGGGGACAGGGAGACACCATATATTTT
cdr3_aa: CAWGQGDTIYF

v_call: TRBV5-6
d_call: TRBD2
j_call: TRBJ2-1
clone_size: NA
cdr3_nt: TGTGCCAGCGGCAGTAGACTAGCGGTCTACAATGAGCAGTTCTTC
cdr3_aa: CASGSRLAVYNEQFF

v_call: TRBV11-2
d_call: TRBD1
j_call: TRBJ2-1
clone_size: NA
cdr3_nt: TGTGCCAGCAGCCTTCGACAGGGAGCCTCCTACAATGAGCAGTTCTTC
cdr3_aa: CASSLRQGASYNEQFF

v_call: TRBV7-2
d_call: TRBD1
j_call: TRBJ1-1
clone_size: few
cdr3_nt: TGTGCCAGCAGCTCGGCGACAGGGAGGAACACTGAAGCTTTCTTT
cdr3_aa: CASSSATGRNTEAFF

v_call: TRBV30
d_call: NA
j_call: TRBJ2-2
clone_size: NA
cdr3_nt: TGTGCCTGGAGTGTCTACGCAGGGTACCGGTCCACCGGGGAGCTGTTTTTT
cdr3_aa: CAWSVYAGYRSTGELFF

v_call: TRBV9
d_call: NA
j_call: TRBJ2-4
clone_size: NA
cdr3_nt: TGTGCCAGCGCCGGGGCCAAAAACATTCAGTACTTC
cdr3_aa: CASAGAKNIQYF

v_call: TRBV7-9
d_call: NA
j_call: TRBJ2-1
clone_size: NA
cdr3_nt: TGTGCCTCTCTAGAACAGGGCACCTACAATGAGCAGTTCTTC
cdr3_aa: CASLEQGTYNEQFF

v_call: TRBV30
d_call: NA
j_call: TRBJ1-4
clone_size: NA
cdr3_nt: TGTGCCAGCCCTGCCCGAGACGGGACTAATGAAAAACTGTTTTTT
cdr3_aa: CASPARDGTNEKLFF

v_call: TRBV14
d_call: NA
j_call: TRBJ2-5
clone_size: once
cdr3_nt: TGTGCCAGCAGCCAGAGCTCGGGCCGAGGACCGATTCGGCCCCAGTACTTC
cdr3_aa: CASSQSSGRGPIRPQYF

v_call: TRBV7-2
d_call: TRBD2
j_call: TRBJ2-7
clone_size: NA
cdr3_nt: TGTGCCAGCAGCTTAGTGGGGACTAGCGGGACCATTTCCTACGAGCAGTACTTC
cdr3_aa: CASSLVGTSGTISYEQYF

v_call: TRBV9
d_call: NA
j_call: TRBJ1-1
clone_size: NA
cdr3_nt: TGTGCCAGCAGCGTGGGGAAAATGAACACTGAAGCTTTCTTT
cdr3_aa: CASSVGKMNTEAFF

v_call: TRBV4-3
d_call: TRBD2
j_call: TRBJ2-1
clone_size: NA
cdr3_nt: TGCGCCAGCAGCCAAGAGTTAGCGGGAGGGGATGAGCAGTTCTTC
cdr3_aa: CASSQELAGGDEQFF

v_call: TRBV5-6
d_call: NA
j_call: TRBJ1-2
clone_size: NA
cdr3_nt: TGTGCCAGCAGCCCGCCAATGGGGAGGAACTATGGCTACACCTTC
cdr3_aa: CASSPPMGRNYGYTF

v_call: TRBV11-2
d_call: NA
j_call: TRBJ1-6
clone_size: NA
cdr3_nt: TGTGCCAGCAGGCGAGGCGGGGGGGGAGCCCGAATTCGATCACCCCTCCACTTT
cdr3_aa: CASRRGGGGARIRSPLHF

v_call: TRBV5-8
d_call: NA
j_call: TRBJ1-4
clone_size: NA
cdr3_nt: TGTGCCAGCAGCTTGATGTCAGGGTCATTTACTAATGAAAAACTGTTTTTT
cdr3_aa: CASSLMSGSFTNEKLFF

v_call: TRBV5-4
d_call: NA
j_call: TRBJ2-3
clone_size: few
cdr3_nt: TGTGCCAGCAGCTTCCAGGGGAGCACAGATACGCAGTATTTT
cdr3_aa: CASSFQGSTDTQYF

v_call: TRBV5-6
d_call: NA
j_call: TRBJ1-1
clone_size: NA
cdr3_nt: TGTGCCAGCAGTTTCTCCATGAACACTGAAGCTTTCTTT
cdr3_aa: CASSFSMNTEAFF

v_call: TRBV11-1
d_call: TRBD2
j_call: TRBJ2-1
clone_size: NA
cdr3_nt: TGTGCCAGCAGCCCGGGACTAGCGGTTTACAATGAGCAGTTCTTC
cdr3_aa: CASSPGLAVYNEQFF

v_call: TRBV28
d_call: NA
j_call: TRBJ2-5
clone_size: NA
cdr3_nt: TGTGCCAGCAGTTCCCCTCCCCGGACGCTTGGGAAGACCCAGTACTTC
cdr3_aa: CASSSPPRTLGKTQYF

v_call: TRBV6-6
d_call: NA
j_call: TRBJ1-4
clone_size: NA
cdr3_nt: TGTGCCACAGCCCAGGGAGGTGAAAAACTGTTTTTT
cdr3_aa: CATAQGGEKLFF

v_call: TRBV11-2
d_call: NA
j_call: TRBJ2-3
clone_size: once
cdr3_nt: TGTGCCAGCAGCGACCTGGGGGCAGATACGCAGTATTTT
cdr3_aa: CASSDLGADTQYF

v_call: TRBV6-5
d_call: TRBD2
j_call: TRBJ2-7
clone_size: NA
cdr3_nt: TGTGCCAGCAGTCCCTATCTAGCGGACTCCTACGAGCAGTACTTC
cdr3_aa: CASSPYLADSYEQYF

v_call: TRBV6-5
d_call: TRBD1
j_call: TRBJ2-7
clone_size: NA
cdr3_nt: TGTGCCAGCAGTTACTCTACAGGGGGATGGGAGCAGTACTTC
cdr3_aa: CASSYSTGGWEQYF

v_call: TRBV2
d_call: NA
j_call: TRBJ1-5
clone_size: NA
cdr3_nt: TGTGCCAGCAGTGATTTAAGAGAGGTCAGCAATCAGCCCCAGCATTTT
cdr3_aa: CASSDLREVSNQPQHF

v_call: TRBV7-3
d_call: NA
j_call: TRBJ1-2
clone_size: NA
cdr3_nt: TGTGCCAGCAGCTTAACGTCGACAGGCTATGGCTACACCTTC
cdr3_aa: CASSLTSTGYGYTF

v_call: TRBV25-1
d_call: TRBD1
j_call: TRBJ1-2
clone_size: NA
cdr3_nt: TGTGCCAGCAGTGAGGCAGGGGGCGACGGCTACACCTTC
cdr3_aa: CASSEAGGDGYTF

v_call: TRBV9
d_call: NA
j_call: TRBJ2-7
clone_size: NA
cdr3_nt: TGTGCCAGCAGCGTAGTTCCGGGAAGGAGCTCCTACGAGCAGTACTTC
cdr3_aa: CASSVVPGRSSYEQYF